The rows below give T cell receptor beta chains drawn from one sample of a study of radiation and T cells in renal cell carcinoma. TCRdb's copy holds only in-frame clones and misses some; the assay was immunoSEQ multiplex PCR. Among about 150,000 clones listed, approximately 90% were seen once. Source: blood, taken from a patient whose treatment included radiotherapy and nephrectomy. The receptor source for this set is a woman aged 45-65 years with renal cell carcinoma. Each CDR3 is given with its conserved first and last residue. D genes are given only for firm matches. Size is stated for part of the rows, as once, few or many counts, or as a class when the clone is expanded.

D,size,V,length,J,DNA,CDR3
NA,NA,TRBV19,14,TRBJ1-4,TGTGCCAGTAGTATGCGGCAGACTAATGAAAAACTGTTTTTT,CASSMRQTNEKLFF
TRBD1,NA,TRBV10-3,13,TRBJ1-2,TGTGCCATCAGTGAGCAACAGGGGGCAGGCTACACCTTC,CAISEQQGAGYTF
TRBD1,NA,TRBV9,14,TRBJ2-7,TGTGCCAGCAGCGTAGGTCGCAGGGGGACCGAGCAGTACTTC,CASSVGRRGTEQYF
NA,NA,TRBV7-8,13,TRBJ1-1,TGTGCCAGCAGCACCGATATGAACACTGAAGCTTTCTTT,CASSTDMNTEAFF
NA,NA,TRBV6-4,11,TRBJ2-3,TGTGCCAGCAGTGACTTTGGAGTGCAGTATTTT,CASSDFGVQYF
NA,few,TRBV5-6,16,TRBJ1-6,TGTGCCAGCAGCTCGTTGGGCACAGGGTCTAATTCACCCCTCCACTTT,CASSSLGTGSNSPLHF
TRBD2,NA,TRBV6-5,15,TRBJ2-1,TGTGCCAGCAGCTTAGCGGGGGGGCCCTACAATGAGCAGTTCTTC,CASSLAGGPYNEQFF
NA,NA,TRBV11-1,14,TRBJ2-1,TGTGCCAGCAGCTTAGCGGGGGTCCGAGGGGAGCAGTTCTTC,CASSLAGVRGEQFF
NA,NA,TRBV7-3,13,TRBJ2-2,TGTGCCAGCAGCTTGGGGAACACCGGGGAGCTGTTTTTT,CASSLGNTGELFF
TRBD1,NA,TRBV7-9,15,TRBJ1-2,TGTGCCAGCACCTCTCTCAAAGGACAGGGTTATGGCTACACCTTC,CASTSLKGQGYGYTF
NA,NA,TRBV4-2,13,TRBJ1-1,TGTGCCAGCAGCCCAACAGGGAAGACTGAAGCTTTCTTT,CASSPTGKTEAFF
NA,NA,TRBV6-6,12,TRBJ2-2,TGTGCCAGCGCTTTGCTCACCGGGGAGCTGTTTTTT,CASALLTGELFF
NA,NA,TRBV7-2,14,TRBJ2-3,TGTGCCAGCAGCTTATCAGGGAGGACAGATACGCAGTATTTT,CASSLSGRTDTQYF
NA,NA,TRBV7-3,14,TRBJ1-1,TGTGCCAGCAGCTTAACGGGGGCCAACACTGAAGCTTTCTTT,CASSLTGANTEAFF
NA,NA,TRBV5-5,17,TRBJ1-1,TGCGCCAGCAGCCCGTCCTCTTACCAAGGGGAACGCCACAAGGCTTTCTTT,CASSPSSYQGERHKAFF
NA,NA,TRBV7-2,13,TRBJ1-1,TGTGCCAGCACCAAGCGTCGGGACACTGAAGCTTTCTTT,CASTKRRDTEAFF
NA,NA,TRBV29-1,11,TRBJ2-5,TGCAGCGTGGACAGACAAGAGACCCAGTACTTC,CSVDRQETQYF
TRBD1,NA,TRBV5-1,13,TRBJ2-7,TGCGCCAGCAGCTTGGGACAGGGGGGCGAGCAGTACTTC,CASSLGQGGEQYF
TRBD1,NA,TRBV19,15,TRBJ1-5,TGTGCCAGTAGTAGGGGTCAGGGGACAGGTCAGCCCCAGCATTTT,CASSRGQGTGQPQHF
NA,NA,TRBV5-4,13,TRBJ2-3,TGTGCCAGCGAGGAAGGTAACACAGATACGCAGTATTTT,CASEEGNTDTQYF
NA,NA,TRBV7-2,13,TRBJ2-1,TGTGCCAGCAGCTTAGTAAGGGAATCGGAGCAGTTCTTC,CASSLVRESEQFF
NA,NA,TRBV10-3,15,TRBJ1-1,TGTGCCATCAGTGAGAGGGGACACACGAACACTGAAGCTTTCTTT,CAISERGHTNTEAFF
TRBD1,NA,TRBV5-1,16,TRBJ2-2,TGCGCCAGCAGCTTACCTGGACAGGGGGCGTCCGGGGAGCTGTTTTTT,CASSLPGQGASGELFF
NA,NA,TRBV9,15,TRBJ1-5,TGTGCCAGCAGCGTATCCCCAGGGGCTGGTCAGCCCCAGCATTTT,CASSVSPGAGQPQHF
NA,NA,TRBV7-2,15,TRBJ2-1,TGTGCCAGCAGCTCCACCGGGACTTCGTACAATGAGCAGTTCTTC,CASSSTGTSYNEQFF
NA,NA,TRBV5-1,15,TRBJ2-5,TGCGCCAGCAGCTGGGCGGGGACCTCCCTGGAGACCCAGTACTTC,CASSWAGTSLETQYF
NA,NA,TRBV11-2,16,TRBJ2-3,TGTGCCAGCAGCTTAGCCGTTGGGCTTATCACAGATACGCAGTATTTT,CASSLAVGLITDTQYF
NA,once,TRBV19,13,TRBJ2-3,TGTGCCAGTAGTATAGTGTGGGATGATACGCAGTATTTT,CASSIVWDDTQYF
NA,NA,TRBV7-2,16,TRBJ2-2,TGTGCCAGCAGCACACCCCCAGGGGGGTATCACGGGGAGCTGTTTTTT,CASSTPPGGYHGELFF
TRBD2,NA,TRBV7-3,14,TRBJ2-3,TGTGCCAGCAGCTTCGGACTAGCCGTAGATACGCAGTATTTT,CASSFGLAVDTQYF
NA,NA,TRBV2,15,TRBJ2-3,TGTGCCAGCAGAGGCCGTGGGACACTCACAGATACGCAGTATTTT,CASRGRGTLTDTQYF
NA,NA,TRBV5-1,15,TRBJ1-4,TGCGCCAGCAGCGCCCAAGCTGCAACTAATGAAAAACTGTTTTTT,CASSAQAATNEKLFF
NA,NA,TRBV5-1,13,TRBJ2-2,TGCGCCAGCAGGTCTGATTCCACCGGGGAGCTGTTTTTT,CASRSDSTGELFF
NA,NA,TRBV6-5,15,TRBJ2-3,TGTGCCAGCAGTTACCAGGGGCGGTTATCTGATACGCAGTATTTT,CASSYQGRLSDTQYF
NA,few,TRBV19,13,TRBJ1-6,TGTGCCAGTGGAGACGCGAAGGGAACACCCCTCCACTTT,CASGDAKGTPLHF
NA,NA,TRBV19,16,TRBJ1-2,TGTGCCAGTAGTATAGATCTTCCAAGGAGACCTTATGGCTACACCTTC,CASSIDLPRRPYGYTF
TRBD1,NA,TRBV9,14,TRBJ2-2,TGTGCCAGCAGCGTGACAGGGTTAGCCGGGGAGCTGTTTTTT,CASSVTGLAGELFF
TRBD1,NA,TRBV6-5,16,TRBJ1-5,TGTGCCAGCAGTTTAAGGACAGGGGAGGGAAATCAGCCCCAGCATTTT,CASSLRTGEGNQPQHF
NA,few,TRBV4-1,16,TRBJ2-2,TGCGCCAGCAGCCAAGAGGGTGCAGTGAACACCGGGGAGCTGTTTTTT,CASSQEGAVNTGELFF
TRBD1,few,TRBV5-1,14,TRBJ1-1,TGCGCCAGCAGTCCCGGGACAGGGAACACTGAAGCTTTCTTT,CASSPGTGNTEAFF